This paragraph reports one TCR beta chain. Its antigen is undetermined. Time point meaning: newly diagnosed GD, antithyroid drugs for less than 3 months. Generation of the TCR library employed RNA extracted from PBMCs. The data belong to a study of regulatory T cells in long-lasting Graves disease. iRepertoire HTBI primers and Arm-PCR of CDR3 regions built TCR beta libraries. TCRdb fed the multiplex PCR reads into MiXCR, producing one record per CDR3 protein. The repertoire consists of roughly 420,000 distinct CDR3 sequences, with about a sixth occurring once and the leading ten covering roughly 10%. The CDR3 runs to 13 residues. V was clipped by 7 bases and J by 5 bases; unmatched bases: 7. Looked up from germline, CDR1 is MNHNS and CDR2 is SASEGT. The study's findings and limits: Having few samples may have compromised the accuracy.

These data were also filed under a second study, of T cells in Graves' hyperthyroidism and ophthalmopathy. That source adds: Blood also held most thyroid clonotypes expanded beyond 0.001.

This TCR was sampled from a woman younger than 45 with Graves disease. The sequencing here drew on peripheral blood mononuclear cells (PBMCs), taken at new diagnosis, from a patient treated with antithyroid drugs. The chain employs TRBV6-1 and TRBJ2-5; 7 bases are a match to TRBD2. DNA for the CDR3: TGTGCCAGCAATGCGGGAGATCACGAGACCCAGTACTTC. This codes for CASNAGDHETQYF.